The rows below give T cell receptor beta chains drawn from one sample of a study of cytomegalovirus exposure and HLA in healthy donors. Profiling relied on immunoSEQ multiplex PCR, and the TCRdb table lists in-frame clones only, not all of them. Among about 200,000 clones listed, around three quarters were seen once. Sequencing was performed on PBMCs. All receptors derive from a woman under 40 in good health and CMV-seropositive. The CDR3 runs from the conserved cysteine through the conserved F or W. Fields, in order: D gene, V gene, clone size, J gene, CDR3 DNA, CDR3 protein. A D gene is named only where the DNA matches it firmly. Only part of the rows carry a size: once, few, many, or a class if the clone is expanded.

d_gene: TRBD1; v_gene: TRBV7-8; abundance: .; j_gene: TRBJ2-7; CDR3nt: TGTGCCAGCAGTGAAGGACAGGGGACCTACGAGCAGTACTTC; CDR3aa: CASSEGQGTYEQYF
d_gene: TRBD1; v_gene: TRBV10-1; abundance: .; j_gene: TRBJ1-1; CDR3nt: TGCGCCAGCAGTGAGGCTACAGGGGTGTCTGAAGCTTTCTTT; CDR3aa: CASSEATGVSEAFF
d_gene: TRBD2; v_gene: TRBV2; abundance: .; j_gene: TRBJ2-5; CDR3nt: TGTGCCAGCAGTGAACTCGGCGGGAGCTATCGAGAGACCCAGTACTTC; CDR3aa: CASSELGGSYRETQYF
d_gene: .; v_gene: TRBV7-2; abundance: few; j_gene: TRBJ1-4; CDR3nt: TGTGCCAGCAGCCACTTCGAGAGGGAAAAACTGTTTTTT; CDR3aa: CASSHFEREKLFF
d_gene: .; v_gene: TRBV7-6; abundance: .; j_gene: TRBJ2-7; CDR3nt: TGTGCCAGCAGCTCCTGGGACTCGGGCTACGAGCAGTACTTC; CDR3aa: CASSSWDSGYEQYF
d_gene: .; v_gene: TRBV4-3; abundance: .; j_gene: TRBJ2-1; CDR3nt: TGCGCCAGCAGCCAAGATCAGCGGATAAAATACAATGAGCAGTTCTTC; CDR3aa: CASSQDQRIKYNEQFF
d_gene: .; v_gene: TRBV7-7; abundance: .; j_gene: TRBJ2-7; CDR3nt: TGTGCCAGCAGCTTAGGCCCCCCAGGGGAGAACGAGCAGTACTTC; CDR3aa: CASSLGPPGENEQYF
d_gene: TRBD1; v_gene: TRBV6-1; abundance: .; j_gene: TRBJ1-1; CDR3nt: TGTGCCAGCATAATGGACAGGGCGGACACTGAAGCTTTCTTT; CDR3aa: CASIMDRADTEAFF
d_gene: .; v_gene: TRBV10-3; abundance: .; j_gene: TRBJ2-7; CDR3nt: TGTGCCATCCTCGCTAGCGCCGACGAGCAGTACTTC; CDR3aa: CAILASADEQYF
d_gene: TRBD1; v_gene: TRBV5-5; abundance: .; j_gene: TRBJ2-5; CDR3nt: TGTGCCAGCAGCTTGGTTCCAGGACAGGGCGAGACCCAGTACTTC; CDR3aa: CASSLVPGQGETQYF
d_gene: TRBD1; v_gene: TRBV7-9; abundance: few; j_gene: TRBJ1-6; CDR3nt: TGTGCCAGCAGCTCAAACTGGGACAGAGGGAACAATTCACCCCTCCACTTT; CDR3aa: CASSSNWDRGNNSPLHF
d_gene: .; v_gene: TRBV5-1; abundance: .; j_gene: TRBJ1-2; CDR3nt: TGCGCCAGCAGCCTAAGAACAGGGTCGGTCTATGGCTACACCTTC; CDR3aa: CASSLRTGSVYGYTF
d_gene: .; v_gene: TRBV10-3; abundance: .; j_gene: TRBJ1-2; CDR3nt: TGTGCCATCAGTGTGACTGGCCTCTCACTCAATTCTAACTATGGCTACACCTTC; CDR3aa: CAISVTGLSLNSNYGYTF
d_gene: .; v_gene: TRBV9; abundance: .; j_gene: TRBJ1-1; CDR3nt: TGTGCCAGCAGCGGAGGGGGTACTGAAGCTTTCTTT; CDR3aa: CASSGGGTEAFF
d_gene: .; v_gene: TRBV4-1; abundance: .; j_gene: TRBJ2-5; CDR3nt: TGCGCCAGCAGCTTTGGGCCCGGAGAGACCCAGTACTTC; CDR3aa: CASSFGPGETQYF
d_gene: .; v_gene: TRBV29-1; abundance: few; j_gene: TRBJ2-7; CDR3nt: TGCAGCGTTGGAGGGCCGGGCGGCTACGAGCAGTACTTC; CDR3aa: CSVGGPGGYEQYF
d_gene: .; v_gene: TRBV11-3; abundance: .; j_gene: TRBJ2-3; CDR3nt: TGTGCCAGCAGCTTAGATTGGAGTAATACGCAGTATTTT; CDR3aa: CASSLDWSNTQYF
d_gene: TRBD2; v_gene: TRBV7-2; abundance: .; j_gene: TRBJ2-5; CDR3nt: TGTGCCAGCAGCTCTCGGACTAGCGGTTTCACGGAGACCCAGTACTTC; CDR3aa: CASSSRTSGFTETQYF
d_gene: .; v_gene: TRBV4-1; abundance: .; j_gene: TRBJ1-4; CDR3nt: TGCGCCAGCAGCCAAGATCCGGGGTCAACTAATGAAAAACTGTTTTTT; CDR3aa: CASSQDPGSTNEKLFF
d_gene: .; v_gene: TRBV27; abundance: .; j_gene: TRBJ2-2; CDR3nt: TGTGCCAGCAGTTCGAGGGGAAAGGGACTTCTAATGAACACCGGGGAGCTGTTTTTT; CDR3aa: CASSSRGKGLLMNTGELFF
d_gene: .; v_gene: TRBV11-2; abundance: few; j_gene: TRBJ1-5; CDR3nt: TGTGCCAGCAGCTCGATTTCTGGGGGGGCCCAGCATTTT; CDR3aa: CASSSISGGAQHF
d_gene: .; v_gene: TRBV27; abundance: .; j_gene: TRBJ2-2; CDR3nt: TGTGCCAGCAGTTTCCAGGGTGGACAAGTGACCGGGGAGCTGTTTTTT; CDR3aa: CASSFQGGQVTGELFF
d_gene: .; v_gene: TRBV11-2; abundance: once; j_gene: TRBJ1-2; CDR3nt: TGTGCCAGCAGCTCCCAAGGCTTTCCGAGCGCTAACTATGGCTACACCTTC; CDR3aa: CASSSQGFPSANYGYTF
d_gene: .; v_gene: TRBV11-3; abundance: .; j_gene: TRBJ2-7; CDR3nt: TGTGCCAGCAGCTTAGAACGGAGGGCGTACGAGCAGTACTTC; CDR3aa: CASSLERRAYEQYF
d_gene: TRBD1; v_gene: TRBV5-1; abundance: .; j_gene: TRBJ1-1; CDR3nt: TGCGCCAGCAGCTTGAGGACAGGGCATGAAGCTTTCTTT; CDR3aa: CASSLRTGHEAFF
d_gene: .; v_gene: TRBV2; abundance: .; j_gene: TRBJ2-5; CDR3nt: TGTGCCAGCAGAATACAGGGACCTGAGACCCAGTACTTC; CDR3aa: CASRIQGPETQYF
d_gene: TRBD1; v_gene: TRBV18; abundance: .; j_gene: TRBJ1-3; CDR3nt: TGTGCCAGCTCACCGGGGGACAGGGGGTATGGAAACACCATATATTTT; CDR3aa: CASSPGDRGYGNTIYF
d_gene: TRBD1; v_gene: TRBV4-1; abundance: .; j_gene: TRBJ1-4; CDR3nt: TGCGCCAGCAGCCTAGATACCGGGACAGGGGGCGAAAAACTGTTTTTT; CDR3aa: CASSLDTGTGGEKLFF
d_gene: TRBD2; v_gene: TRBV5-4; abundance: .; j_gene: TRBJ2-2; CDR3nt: TGTGCCAGCAGCGCCTCGGGGGGGCTCAAGGGCGGGGAGCTGTTTTTT; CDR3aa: CASSASGGLKGGELFF
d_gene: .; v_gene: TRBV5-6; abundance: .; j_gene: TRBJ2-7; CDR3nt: TGTGCCAGCAGCTATCAGGGAAACGAGCAGTACTTC; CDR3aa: CASSYQGNEQYF
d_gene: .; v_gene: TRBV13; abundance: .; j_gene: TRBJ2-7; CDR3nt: TGTGCCAGCAGCTTAGGGGCGGGTTCCCCCTACGAGCAGTACTTC; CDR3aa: CASSLGAGSPYEQYF
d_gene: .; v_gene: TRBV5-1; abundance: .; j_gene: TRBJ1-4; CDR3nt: TGCGCCAGCAGCCCTGGTGCGCCGTTTGAAAAACTGTTTTTT; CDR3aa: CASSPGAPFEKLFF
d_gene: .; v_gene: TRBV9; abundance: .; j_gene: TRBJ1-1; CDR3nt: TGTGCCAGCAGCGTAGATCCAGGGACTAGATTTAGTAACACTGAAGCTTTCTTT; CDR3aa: CASSVDPGTRFSNTEAFF
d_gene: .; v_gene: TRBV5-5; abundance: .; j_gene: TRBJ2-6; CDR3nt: TGTGCCAGCAGCTTATTAGGAGGAGCTGGGGCCAACGTCCTGACTTTC; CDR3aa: CASSLLGGAGANVLTF
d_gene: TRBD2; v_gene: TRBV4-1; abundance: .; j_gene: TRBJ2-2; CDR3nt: TGCGCCAGCAGCCAAACCCTAGCGGGAGGGGGGGAGCTGTTTTTT; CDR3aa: CASSQTLAGGGELFF
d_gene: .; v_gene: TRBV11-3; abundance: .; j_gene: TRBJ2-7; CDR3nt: TGTGCCAGCAGCTTGGAACAGAACCTCTACGAGCAGTACTTC; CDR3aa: CASSLEQNLYEQYF
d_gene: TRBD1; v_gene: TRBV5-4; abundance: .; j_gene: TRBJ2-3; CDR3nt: TGTGCCAGCAGCTCGCCAGCTAGGGGACAGGGGGTTGGCACAGATACGCAGTATTTT; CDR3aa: CASSSPARGQGVGTDTQYF
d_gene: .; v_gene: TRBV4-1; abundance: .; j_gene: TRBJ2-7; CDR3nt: TGCGCCAGCAGCCAAGCCGCTCGACTATTTACCTACGAGCAGTACTTC; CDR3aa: CASSQAARLFTYEQYF
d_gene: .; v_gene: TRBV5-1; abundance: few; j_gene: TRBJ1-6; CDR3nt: TGCGCCAGCAGCCCGGAGAGCCAGTTCCCCCCACCCCTCCACTTT; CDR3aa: CASSPESQFPPPLHF
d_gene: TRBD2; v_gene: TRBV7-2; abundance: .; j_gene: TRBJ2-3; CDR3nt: TGTGCCAGCAGCGCGGCGGGAGTCACAGATACGCAGTATTTT; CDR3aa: CASSAAGVTDTQYF
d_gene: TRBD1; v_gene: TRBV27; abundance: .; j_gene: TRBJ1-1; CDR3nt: TGTGCCAGCAGTTCACCACAGGGGGGGAACACTGAAGCTTTCTTT; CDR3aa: CASSSPQGGNTEAFF
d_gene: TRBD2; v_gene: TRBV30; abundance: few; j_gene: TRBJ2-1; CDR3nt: TGTGCCTGGAGTGGCCCGGGGGGAGAAGGGCCCTACAATGAGCAGTTCTTC; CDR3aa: CAWSGPGGEGPYNEQFF
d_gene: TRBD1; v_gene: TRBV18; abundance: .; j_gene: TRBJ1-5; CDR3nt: TGTGCCAGCTCACCACCGAGACAGGGGGCTCAGCCCCAGCATTTT; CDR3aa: CASSPPRQGAQPQHF
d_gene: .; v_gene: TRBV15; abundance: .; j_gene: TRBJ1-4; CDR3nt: TGTGCCACCAGGACCCCAAGGAGGGTGGGAAGGACTAATGAAAAACTGTTTTTT; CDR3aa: CATRTPRRVGRTNEKLFF
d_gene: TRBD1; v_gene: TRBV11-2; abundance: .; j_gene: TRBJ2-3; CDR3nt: TGTGCCAGCAGCTCGGTTAAGGGGGCGGTCACAGATACGCAGTATTTT; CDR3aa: CASSSVKGAVTDTQYF
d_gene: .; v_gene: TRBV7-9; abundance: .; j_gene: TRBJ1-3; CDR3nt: TGTGCCAGCAGCTTACTAAACTCTGGAAACACCATATATTTT; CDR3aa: CASSLLNSGNTIYF
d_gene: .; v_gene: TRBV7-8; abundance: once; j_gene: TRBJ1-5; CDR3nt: TGTGCCAGCAGCTCAGAGGAAGCGCAGCCCCAGCATTTT; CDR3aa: CASSSEEAQPQHF
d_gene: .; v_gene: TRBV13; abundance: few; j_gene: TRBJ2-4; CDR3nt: TGTGCCAGCAGCCCCGCAATAGGACTCGAATTCAAAAACATTCAGTACTTC; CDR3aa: CASSPAIGLEFKNIQYF
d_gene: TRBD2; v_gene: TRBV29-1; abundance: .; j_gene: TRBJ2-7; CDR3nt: TGCAGCGTTGAGGGCGGGGGATCCTACGAGCAGTACTTC; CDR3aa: CSVEGGGSYEQYF
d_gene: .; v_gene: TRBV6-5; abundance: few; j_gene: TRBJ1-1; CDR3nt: TGTGCCAGCAGTTATCAGGGAAGGAACACTGAAGCTTTCTTT; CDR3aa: CASSYQGRNTEAFF
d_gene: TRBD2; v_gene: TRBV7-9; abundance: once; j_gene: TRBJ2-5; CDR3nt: TGTGCCAGCAGCTTAGAGTGGACTGGCGGGGGGACCTCCCAAGAGACCCAGTACTTC; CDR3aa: CASSLEWTGGGTSQETQYF
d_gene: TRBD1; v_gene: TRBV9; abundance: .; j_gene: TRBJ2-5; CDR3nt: TGTGCCAGCAGCGGAGGACAGGGCTACGGGACCCAGTACTTC; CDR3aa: CASSGGQGYGTQYF
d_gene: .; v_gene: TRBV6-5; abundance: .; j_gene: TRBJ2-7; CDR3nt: TGTGCCAGCAGTTACTCATCCAGGGTGTTGTACGAGCAGTACTTC; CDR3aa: CASSYSSRVLYEQYF
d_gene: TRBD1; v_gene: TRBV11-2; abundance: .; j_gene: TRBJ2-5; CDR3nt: TGTATGTCGACAGGGGCCAGGGAGACCCAGTACTTC; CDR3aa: CMSTGARETQYF
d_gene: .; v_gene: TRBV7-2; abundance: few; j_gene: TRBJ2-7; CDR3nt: TGTGCCAGCAGCCCGGGAGTCGAGCAGTACTTC; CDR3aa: CASSPGVEQYF
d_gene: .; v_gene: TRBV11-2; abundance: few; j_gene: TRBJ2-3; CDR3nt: TGTGCCAGCAGCCGGCGGGTCATCGCTAGCACAGATACGCAGTATTTT; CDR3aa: CASSRRVIASTDTQYF
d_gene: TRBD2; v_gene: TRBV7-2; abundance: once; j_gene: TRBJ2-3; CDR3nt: TGTGCCAGCAGCCCGATCTTGGGGGGCGGGGGGACAACGCAGTATTTT; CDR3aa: CASSPILGGGGTTQYF
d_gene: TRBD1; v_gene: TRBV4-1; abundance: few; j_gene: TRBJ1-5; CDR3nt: TGCGCCAGCAGCCAACTCGGGACAGGTAGTCAGCCCCAGCATTTT; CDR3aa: CASSQLGTGSQPQHF
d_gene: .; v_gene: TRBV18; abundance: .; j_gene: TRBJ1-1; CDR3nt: TGTGCCAGCTCACCAGCGGGGGCTGACACTGAAGCTTTCTTT; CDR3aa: CASSPAGADTEAFF
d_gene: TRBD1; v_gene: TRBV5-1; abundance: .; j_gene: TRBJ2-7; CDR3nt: TGCGCCAGCAGCTTGAGGTCAGGGGGAGAATACTACGAGCAGTACTTC; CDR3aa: CASSLRSGGEYYEQYF